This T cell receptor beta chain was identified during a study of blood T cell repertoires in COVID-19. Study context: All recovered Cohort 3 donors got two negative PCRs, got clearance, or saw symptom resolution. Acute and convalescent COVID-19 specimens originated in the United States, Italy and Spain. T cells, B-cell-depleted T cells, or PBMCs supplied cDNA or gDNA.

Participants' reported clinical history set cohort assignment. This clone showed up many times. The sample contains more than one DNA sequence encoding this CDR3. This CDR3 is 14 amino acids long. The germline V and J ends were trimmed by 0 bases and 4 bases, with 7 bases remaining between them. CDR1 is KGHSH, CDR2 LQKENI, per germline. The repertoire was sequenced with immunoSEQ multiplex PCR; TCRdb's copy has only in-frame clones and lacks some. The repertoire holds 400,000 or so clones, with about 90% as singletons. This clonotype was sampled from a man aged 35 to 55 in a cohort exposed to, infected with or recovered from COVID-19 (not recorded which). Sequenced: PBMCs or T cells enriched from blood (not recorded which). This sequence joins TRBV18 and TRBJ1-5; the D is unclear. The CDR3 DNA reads TGTGCCAGCTCACCACCAGGAGGAAATCAGCCCCAGCATTTT. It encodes CASSPPGGNQPQHF. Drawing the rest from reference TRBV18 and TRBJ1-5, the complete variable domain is NAGVMQNPRHLVRRRGQEARLRCSPMKGHSHVYWYRQLPEEGLKFMVYLQKENIIDESGMPKERFSAEFPKEGPSILRIQQVVRGDSAAYFCASSPPGGNQPQHFGDGTRLSIL.